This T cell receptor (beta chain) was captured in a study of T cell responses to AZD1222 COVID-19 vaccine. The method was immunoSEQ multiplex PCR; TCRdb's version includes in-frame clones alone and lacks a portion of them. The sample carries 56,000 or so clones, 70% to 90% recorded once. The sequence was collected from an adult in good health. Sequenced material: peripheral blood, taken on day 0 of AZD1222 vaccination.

For the CDR3, the DNA is TGTGCCAGCAGCTTAGCGGGAGAGACCCAGTACTTC. Translation gives CASSLAGETQYF. The V and J genes are TRBV3-1 (or the pseudogene TRBV3-2) and TRBJ2-5, with 7 bases that match TRBD2. V shed 5 bases, J shed 4 bases, and the junction held 1 base outside the gene matches. The CDR3 contains 12 residues. From germline, CDR1 is LGHDT and CDR2 YNNKEL (reference sequence).